This TCR beta chain is from a study of breast tumors, draining lymph nodes, adjacent tissues. Overall study findings and caveats: Data fit most tumor T cells coming from lymph node, expanding in tumor. Luminal-like breast cancer showed significantly greater tumor-nontumor repertoire similarity than basal-like breast cancer did. Compared with lymph nodes, tumors were less diverse; compared with nontumor tissue, more. Tumor T cell lymph node origin was a supported hypothesis, not proven.

The germline V gene encodes CDR1 SGHTA and CDR2 FQGNSA. The V and J ends lost 6 bases and 3 bases respectively, with 15 bases between them. This CDR3 spans 15 amino acids. In regard to this clonotype: Its matching antigen is unknown.

TCRdb fed the multiplex PCR reads into MiXCR, producing one record per CDR3 protein. This table holds tens of thousands of distinct CDR3 sequences, 68% found once. The chain couples TRBV7-2 to TRBJ2-1; a possible D gene is TRBD2 (6 bases). The specimen sequenced was tumor-adjacent breast tissue. This clonotype was obtained from a female donor with breast cancer. Some clones in this sample may be carry-over from other donors' samples. CDR3 amino acids: CASSQRLGGYNEQFF. DNA of the CDR3: TGTGCCAGCAGTCAACGGCTCGGGGGCTACAATGAGCAGTTCTTC.